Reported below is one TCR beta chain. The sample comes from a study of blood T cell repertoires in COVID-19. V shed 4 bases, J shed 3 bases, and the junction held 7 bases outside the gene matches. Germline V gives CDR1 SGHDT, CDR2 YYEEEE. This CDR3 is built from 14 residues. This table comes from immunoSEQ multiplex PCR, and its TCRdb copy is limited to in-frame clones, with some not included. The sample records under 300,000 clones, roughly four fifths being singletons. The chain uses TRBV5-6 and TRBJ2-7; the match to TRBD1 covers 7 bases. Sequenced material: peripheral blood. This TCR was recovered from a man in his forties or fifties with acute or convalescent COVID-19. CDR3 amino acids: CASSKPGQSYEQYF. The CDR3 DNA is TGTGCCAGCAGCAAACCGGGACAGAGCTACGAGCAGTACTTC.